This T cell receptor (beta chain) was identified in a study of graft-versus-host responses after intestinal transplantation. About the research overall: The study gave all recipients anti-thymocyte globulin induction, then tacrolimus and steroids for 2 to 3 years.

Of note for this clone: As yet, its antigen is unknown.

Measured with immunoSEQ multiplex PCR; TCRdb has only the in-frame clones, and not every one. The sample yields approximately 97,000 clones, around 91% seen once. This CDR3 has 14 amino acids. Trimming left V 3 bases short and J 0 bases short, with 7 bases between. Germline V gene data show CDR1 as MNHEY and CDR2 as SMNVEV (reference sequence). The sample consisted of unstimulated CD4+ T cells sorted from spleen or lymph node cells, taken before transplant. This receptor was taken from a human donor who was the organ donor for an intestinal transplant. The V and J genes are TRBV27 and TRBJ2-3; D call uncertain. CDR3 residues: CASSLGFSTDTQYF. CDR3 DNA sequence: TGTGCCAGCAGTTTGGGCTTTAGCACAGATACGCAGTATTTT.